One sample yielded the 15 T cell receptor beta chains listed below, sequenced in a study of blood T cell repertoires in COVID-19. Sequencing was performed with immunoSEQ multiplex PCR; in TCRdb, only in-frame clones are kept and a portion is missing. This sample has about 430,000 clones, with over 75% found just once. Source material: PBMCs or T cells enriched from blood (not recorded which). Receptor source: a woman aged 18-29 years who had been exposed to COVID-19.

The V and J genes are TRBV24-1 and TRBJ2-1; 7 positions agree with TRBD2. The CDR3 length is 17 residues. The germline V gene has CDR1 KGHDR and CDR2 SFDVKD. V shed 2 bases, J shed 0 bases, and the junction held 6 bases outside the gene matches. This chain's CDR3 is CATSDSPSGSSYNEQFF. CDR3 nucleotides: TGTGCCACCAGTGATTCCCCTAGCGGAAGCTCCTACAATGAGCAGTTCTTC.

This sequence joins TRBV29-1 and TRBJ2-1; 9 positions match TRBD2. The CDR3 runs 14 residues. Trimming took 4 bases from V and 6 from J; bases not matched to a gene: 7. CDR1 and CDR2 (germline): SQVTM, ANQGSEA. Here the CDR3 reads CSVGVGGGANEQFF. CDR3 nucleotides: TGCAGCGTTGGCGTTGGCGGGGGGGCCAATGAGCAGTTCTTC.

V gene TRBV6-6 combines with J gene TRBJ1-1, with D unclear. V shed 0 bases and J shed 5 bases, with 7 bases lying between them. Germline loops: CDR1 MNHNY, CDR2 SVGAGI (reference sequence). This CDR3 is 13 amino acids long. CDR3 sequence (DNA): TGTGCCAGCAGTTACTCCGTGGCAACTGAAGCTTTCTTT. Protein product: CASSYSVATEAFF.

The chain joins TRBV2 to TRBJ2-1; TRBD1 matches at 9 bases. Germline V gives CDR1 SNHLY, CDR2 FYNNEI. The CDR3 is 14 amino acids. Trimming cost V 8 bases and J 3 bases; bases outside gene matches: 5. The CDR3 loop reads CASSGTGFYNEQFF. The CDR3 region has the DNA TGTGCCAGCTCCGGGACAGGGTTCTACAATGAGCAGTTCTTC.

This clone appeared once. The rearrangement uses TRBV6-5 and TRBJ1-3; D is undetermined. The ends were cut back, 6 bases at V and 5 bases at J, with 11 bases in the middle. The V gene's germline CDR1 is MNHEY and CDR2 SVGAGI. CDR3 length equals 13 residues. CDR3 protein: CASSPRGRNTIYF. The DNA of the CDR3 is TGTGCCAGCAGCCCCCGGGGTAGAAACACCATATATTTT.

The J gene is TRBJ1-4, the V gene TRBV4-2; 7 bases agree with TRBD1. V lost 3 bases and J lost 4; bases outside the gene matches: 5. CDR3 length equals 15 residues. Germline CDR1 and CDR2: LGHNA and YNFKEQ. CDR3 sequence reads: CASSQRGQRNEKLFF. The DNA of the CDR3 is TGTGCCAGCAGCCAGAGGGGACAGCGTAATGAAAAACTGTTTTTT.

The V and J genes are TRBV29-1 and TRBJ1-1; 7 nucleotides align to TRBD1. Germline V gives CDR1 SQVTM, CDR2 ANQGSEA. Unmatched junction bases numbered 2, after V lost 5 bases and J lost 2 bases. The CDR3 extends over 12 amino acids. CDR3 sequence: CSVRQGNTEAFF. The CDR3 DNA reads TGCAGCGTTCGACAGGGAAACACTGAAGCTTTCTTT.

This clone came up a few times. The V call is TRBV7-2, the J call TRBJ2-5; 7 bases line up with TRBD2. This CDR3 spans 15 amino acids. V dropped 2 bases and J dropped 5; count of bases not matched to a gene: 8. Per the germline V gene, CDR1 is SGHTA and CDR2 is FQGNSA. The CDR3 region has the DNA TGTGCCAGCAGCTTATTCTCTGGGAGGGTGGAGACCCAGTACTTC. Protein: CASSLFSGRVETQYF.

This clone has only one observation. The chain is built from TRBV28 and TRBJ2-2, with a possible D match to TRBD1 (5 bases). The length of the CDR3 is 15 residues. Germline assignment: CDR1 MDHEN and CDR2 SYDVKM. V lost 4 bases to trimming and J lost 5 bases, with 14 bases between them. The CDR3 loop reads CASSSPKGRTGELFF. Here the CDR3 DNA reads TGTGCCAGCAGTTCCCCCAAGGGGCGGACCGGGGAGCTGTTTTTT.

The chain is built from TRBV24-1 and TRBJ2-2; tentative D call: TRBD1 (5 bases). Trimming pared 9 bases from V and 1 base from J, leaving 8 bases between. Germline V gene lookup returns CDR1 KGHDR and CDR2 SFDVKD. This CDR3 comprises 13 residues. CDR3 sequence: CATGQKNTGELFF. The CDR3, as DNA: TGTGCCACCGGACAAAAGAACACCGGGGAGCTGTTTTTT.

As DNA, the CDR3 is TGTGCCAGCAGTCCCCTAGGGGGAGTCAACTCGCGACGGGAGCAGTTCTTC. Its protein is CASSPLGGVNSRREQFF. The rearrangement uses TRBV28 and TRBJ2-1; tentative D call: TRBD1 (6 bases). The CDR3 consists of 17 residues. CDR1 MDHEN and CDR2 SYDVKM come from the germline V gene. Trimming shortened V by 5 bases and J by 10 bases, and 27 bases separated the two germline ends.

The chain is built from TRBV7-8 and TRBJ2-7; D unclear. CDR1 is SGHVS and CDR2 is FQNEAQ in the germline V gene. V was pared by 3 bases and J by 8 bases, with 8 bases between. This CDR3 is built from 11 residues. CDR3 region: CASSFTVKQYF. DNA of the CDR3: TGTGCCAGCAGCTTTACGGTAAAGCAGTACTTC.

The chain joins TRBV6-5 to TRBJ2-4; 8 bases agree with TRBD1. Trimming removed 6 bases from V and 4 bases from J; junction bases left unmatched: 8. The CDR3 totals 15 residues. CDR1 MNHEY and CDR2 SVGAGI come from the germline V gene. CDR3 loop: CASRSAGTGKNIQYF. The CDR3, as DNA: TGTGCCAGCAGATCCGCCGGGACAGGAAAAAACATTCAGTACTTC.

V is TRBV6-1 and J is TRBJ1-4, with a weak D call TRBD1 (6 bases). Trimming pared 1 base from V and 4 bases from J, leaving 7 bases between. CDR1 and CDR2 (germline): MNHNS, SASEGT. The CDR3 has 14 amino acids. CDR3 nucleotides: TGTGCCAGCAGTGAAGGGGGGCTTAATGAAAAACTGTTTTTT. Encoded protein: CASSEGGLNEKLFF.

The chain links TRBV6-5 to TRBJ1-2; the match to TRBD1 covers 8 bases. The J segment lost 5 bases and the V segment lost 5 bases, leaving 4 bases of the junction unmatched. This CDR3 spans 13 amino acids. Germline V gives CDR1 MNHEY, CDR2 SVGAGI. The CDR3 nucleotides are TGTGCCAGCAGTCCACGACAGGGGTATGGCTACACCTTC. Its translation is CASSPRQGYGYTF.